The next 5 T cell receptor beta chains were all read from a single sample in a study of cytomegalovirus exposure and HLA in healthy donors. PCR amplification relied on 60 Vbeta primers (plus 13 Jbeta primers). Assay used: immunoSEQ multiplex PCR; TCRdb lists only in-frame clones, some missing. The sample table sets out just over 80,000 clones. The sample taken for sequencing was PBMCs. These receptors were taken from a woman aged 25 to 39 in good health and CMV-seronegative.

The genes are TRBV19 and TRBJ1-2; TRBD1 matches at 8 bases. CDR3 length equals 17 residues. CDR1 is LNHDA and CDR2 is SQIVND in the germline V gene (reference sequence). The junction had 14 bases not matched to a gene; V was cut back by 7 bases and J by 1 base. This CDR3 is CASTPTPKDRGNYGYTF. The CDR3 DNA sequence: TGTGCCAGTACCCCGACCCCGAAAGACAGGGGTAACTATGGCTACACCTTC.

V and J are TRBV14 and TRBJ2-2, with D possibly TRBD1 on 5 matching bases. Germline V CDR1 and CDR2: SGHDN, FVKESK. The V and J ends lost 0 bases and 3 bases respectively, with 8 bases between them. This CDR3 comprises 15 residues. CDR3 DNA: TGTGCCAGCAGCCAAGATCAGGGTTACACCGGGGAGCTGTTTTTT. Translated, it gives CASSQDQGYTGELFF.

The chain recombines TRBV19 with TRBJ1-2; D not certain. The CDR3 covers 14 residues. V was clipped by 3 bases and J by 4 bases, with 12 bases between them. Looked up from germline, CDR1 is LNHDA and CDR2 is SQIVND (reference sequence). This CDR3 reads CASSMAPGSYGYTF. In nucleotides, the CDR3 is TGTGCCAGTAGTATGGCTCCGGGTTCCTATGGCTACACCTTC.

The V and J genes are TRBV7-9 and TRBJ2-3; 9 positions agree with TRBD1. The CDR3 is made up of 16 amino acids. Trimming took 5 bases from V and 1 from J; bases not matched to a gene: 7. Germline CDR1 SEHNR, CDR2 FQNEAQ (reference sequence). Here the CDR3 DNA reads TGTGCCAGCAGCGAGGCGACAGGGGGAGGCACAGATACGCAGTATTTT. Translated: CASSEATGGGTDTQYF.

This chain connects TRBV7-9 to TRBJ1-2, with a weak D call TRBD1 (6 bases). The CDR3 runs to 15 residues. Germline V gives CDR1 SEHNR, CDR2 FQNEAQ (reference sequence). The V and J ends lost 5 bases and 0 bases respectively, with 13 bases between them. CDR3 protein: CASSHSTGANYGYTF. In nucleotides, the CDR3 is TGTGCCAGCAGCCACTCGACAGGAGCTAACTATGGCTACACCTTC.